These T cell receptor beta chains were read from a single sample in a study of spatial heterogeneity in lung cancer. TCRdb re-derived calls from the 5' RACE reads in MiXCR, one entry per CDR3 protein. Of about 6,100 distinct CDR3 sequences in the sample, roughly an eighth were seen once. Specimen: normal lung tissue next to the tumor, collected at surgery. The source is a male donor with early-stage non-small cell lung cancer. The CDR3 runs from the conserved cysteine through the conserved F or W. The D gene is left open where the match is weak. Clone sizes are given selectively: once, few, many, or a class where the clone is expanded.

V	D	size	J	CDR3	DNA
TRBV10-3	TRBD2	many	TRBJ2-7	CAIRASGINYEQYF	TGTGCCATCAGGGCTAGCGGGATCAACTACGAGCAGTACTTC
TRBV4-1	-	many	TRBJ1-4	CASSQERAKGATNEKLFF	TGCGCCAGCAGCCAAGAAAGGGCAAAGGGGGCAACTAATGAAAAACTGTTTTTT
TRBV27	-	medium-sized	TRBJ2-1	CASSWGTPQEQFF	TGTGCCAGCAGTTGGGGGACTCCCCAGGAGCAGTTCTTC
TRBV6-1	-	-	TRBJ1-1	CASSHILTGFLMNTEAFF	TGTGCCAGCAGCCATATACTCACAGGGTTTCTTATGAACACTGAAGCTTTCTTT
TRBV15	-	-	TRBJ1-1	CATSPSRNTEAFF	TGTGCCACCAGCCCCTCCAGGAACACTGAAGCTTTCTTT
TRBV5-1	-	medium-sized	TRBJ1-5	CASSLQPDTNQPQHF	TGCGCCAGCAGCTTGCAACCGGACACGAATCAGCCCCAGCATTTT
TRBV7-2	TRBD1	large	TRBJ1-1	CASSLQGARTEAFF	TGTGCCAGCAGCTTACAGGGGGCCAGGACTGAAGCTTTCTTT
TRBV5-6	-	-	TRBJ2-7	CASSSSGNYEQYF	TGTGCCAGCAGCTCGTCAGGGAACTACGAGCAGTACTTC
TRBV4-1	-	few	TRBJ1-1	CASSQGEGRTEAFF	TGCGCCAGCAGCCAAGGAGAGGGGAGAACTGAAGCTTTCTTT
TRBV10-2	-	many	TRBJ1-2	CASSESGGRGRGGYTF	TGCGCCAGCAGTGAGTCGGGCGGGCGGGGGCGCGGAGGCTACACCTTC
TRBV6-5	TRBD2	many	TRBJ2-3	CASWSPGLGTDTQYF	TGTGCCAGCTGGTCGCCGGGACTAGGCACAGATACGCAGTATTTT
TRBV29-1	-	medium-sized	TRBJ1-1	CSVEEGGLQGEAFF	TGCAGCGTTGAAGAGGGAGGTCTCCAGGGAGAAGCTTTCTTT
TRBV2	TRBD1	many	TRBJ2-5	CASISTGVVETQYF	TGTGCCAGCATCTCAACAGGGGTCGTGGAGACCCAGTACTTC
TRBV11-3	-	many	TRBJ2-7	CASSMDGTLLEQYF	TGTGCCAGCAGCATGGACGGGACTCTGCTCGAGCAGTACTTC
TRBV28	TRBD2	hyperexpanded	TRBJ2-3	CASSSSTSFLLDTQYF	TGTGCCAGCAGTTCCTCGACTAGCTTTCTGTTGGATACGCAGTATTTT
TRBV6-5	TRBD2	once	TRBJ2-1	CASSYGGTKGNEQFF	TGTGCCAGCAGTTACGGGGGGACTAAGGGCAATGAGCAGTTCTTC
TRBV9	TRBD2	few	TRBJ2-1	CASSSGLAGFTEQFF	TGTGCCAGCAGCTCCGGACTAGCGGGTTTTACTGAGCAGTTCTTC
TRBV2	-	medium-sized	TRBJ2-3	CASSGVFGEPTDTQYF	TGTGCCAGCAGTGGTGTTTTCGGGGAACCAACAGATACGCAGTATTTT
TRBV7-9	-	-	TRBJ1-2	CASSLPALNGYTF	TGTGCCAGCAGCTTACCGGCGCTTAATGGCTACACCTTC
TRBV29-1	-	many	TRBJ1-1	CSALQGPEAFF	TGCAGCGCCCTCCAGGGCCCTGAAGCTTTCTTT
TRBV2	-	many	TRBJ2-7	CASSERPGPTYEQYF	TGTGCCAGCAGTGAACGCCCGGGCCCCACCTACGAGCAGTACTTC
TRBV12-3/TRBV12-4	TRBD2	medium-sized	TRBJ2-1	CASSLTSGAYNEQFF	TGTGCCAGCAGTTTGACTAGCGGCGCCTACAATGAGCAGTTCTTC
TRBV18	TRBD1	many	TRBJ1-4	CASSPLSGTGANEKLFF	TGTGCCAGCTCACCTCTGTCCGGGACAGGGGCAAATGAAAAACTGTTTTTT
TRBV7-2	TRBD2	medium-sized	TRBJ2-1	CASSLKAGGGNEQFF	TGTGCCAGCAGCTTAAAGGCGGGAGGCGGCAATGAGCAGTTCTTC
TRBV9	-	few	TRBJ2-4	CASSVGSATKNIQYF	TGTGCCAGCAGCGTAGGATCTGCAACCAAAAACATTCAGTACTTC
TRBV20-1	TRBD1	many	TRBJ1-2	CSASEPTGINYGYTF	TGCAGTGCTAGCGAACCGACAGGGATAAACTATGGCTACACCTTC
TRBV6-2/TRBV6-3	-	-	TRBJ2-2	CASNQPPNTGELFF	TGTGCCAGCAACCAACCCCCGAACACCGGGGAGCTGTTTTTT
TRBV5-1	-	many	TRBJ1-5	CASRAGSDGNQPQHF	TGCGCCAGCAGGGCCGGGTCAGACGGCAATCAGCCCCAGCATTTT
TRBV7-8	-	many	TRBJ1-1	CASSYGQLNTEAFF	TGTGCCAGCAGCTACGGACAGCTGAACACTGAAGCTTTCTTT
TRBV20-1	-	-	TRBJ2-7	CSAIRPRGSYEQYF	TGCAGTGCTATAAGGCCCCGGGGGTCCTACGAGCAGTACTTC
TRBV20-1	-	many	TRBJ2-2	CSARDPSRNTGELFF	TGCAGTGCTAGAGACCCTAGCCGTAACACCGGGGAGCTGTTTTTT
TRBV7-9	-	many	TRBJ1-1	CASSFGGNTEAFF	TGTGCCAGCAGCTTTGGGGGCAACACTGAAGCTTTCTTT
TRBV2	-	many	TRBJ1-1	CASRKEGGDTEAFF	TGTGCCAGCAGGAAGGAGGGGGGGGACACTGAAGCTTTCTTT
TRBV15	TRBD1	-	TRBJ2-7	CATSPGQGNYEQYF	TGTGCCACCAGCCCCGGACAGGGGAACTACGAGCAGTACTTC